A single sample gave rise to the 23 T cell receptor beta chains below, sequenced in a study of shared clonotypes between healthy human individuals. Only in-frame clones appear in the TCRdb table, and some are missing; sequencing was by immunoSEQ multiplex PCR. This sample has hundreds of thousands of clones, with around 96% found just once. The naive CD8 population came from CD45RO-negative cells selected for CCR7, without terminally differentiated effector memory CD45RA+ cells. What was sequenced was naive CD8+ T cells sorted from blood. The receptors come from a woman aged 30 to 39 in good health.

The genes are TRBV29-1 and TRBJ1-2; perhaps TRBD1 as D (6 bases). V was pared by 6 bases and J by 8 bases, with 16 bases between. CDR3 length: 12 residues. Germline values: CDR1 SQVTM, CDR2 ANQGSEA. The chain's CDR3 is CSVHTGLGGYTF. The CDR3 DNA follows: TGCAGCGTGCATACAGGGTTGGGCGGCTACACCTTC.

The rearrangement joins TRBV25-1 to TRBJ2-7; a weak D match, TRBD2 (5 bases). Germline CDR1 reads MGHDK; CDR2 reads SYGVNS. This CDR3 spans 14 amino acids. The V end was cut by 2 bases, the J end by 6 bases, with 14 bases between. The CDR3 bases are TGTGCCAGCAGTGAAACGGAGGACGAGGCCGAGCAGTACTTC. It codes for CASSETEDEAEQYF.

The chain combines TRBV28 with TRBJ2-5; a weak D match, TRBD1 (5 bases). The V end lost 2 bases, the J end lost 5 bases, and 15 bases lay between the germline ends. The CDR3 length is 15 residues. Germline CDR1 is MDHEN and CDR2 is SYDVKM. For the CDR3, the DNA is TGTGCCAGCAGTTTACTACAGGTTTTTTCCGAGACCCAGTACTTC. Translated, it gives CASSLLQVFSETQYF.

The chain links TRBV19 to TRBJ1-1; D perhaps matches TRBD1 (5 bases). The CDR3 length is 15 residues. V lost 1 base and J lost 4, with 13 bases in between. The germline gives CDR1 LNHDA, CDR2 SQIVND (reference sequence). The CDR3 reads CASSIVPGGATEAFF. For the CDR3, the DNA is TGTGCCAGTAGTATAGTCCCAGGAGGGGCCACTGAAGCTTTCTTT.

The V call is TRBV6-5, the J call TRBJ2-1, with TRBD2 matching over 11 bases. The CDR3 runs 15 residues. Germline V gives CDR1 MNHEY, CDR2 SVGAGI. V lost 2 bases and J lost 3; bases outside the gene matches: 0. CDR3 nucleotides: TGTGCCAGCAGTTACCTAGCGGGAGGCTACAATGAGCAGTTCTTC. It codes for CASSYLAGGYNEQFF.

This clone occurred a few times. The rearrangement joins TRBV7-9 to TRBJ1-1; D remains unclear. The CDR3 has 13 residues. CDR1 and CDR2 (germline): SEHNR, FQNEAQ (reference sequence). Trimming took off 4 bases at V and 2 bases at J, with 8 bases between the two ends. DNA for the CDR3: TGTGCCAGCAGCTCTAACACTAACACTGAAGCTTTCTTT. Translating it yields CASSSNTNTEAFF.

The V and J genes are TRBV28 and TRBJ2-3; D is perhaps TRBD2 (5 bases). The CDR3 has 15 amino acids. Trimming shortened V by 3 bases and J by 3 bases, and 13 bases separated the two germline ends. The germline CDR1 and CDR2 sequences are MDHEN and SYDVKM. CDR3 sequence: CASSFRTTGTDTQYF. The CDR3 DNA reads as TGTGCCAGCAGTTTTCGCACTACGGGGACAGATACGCAGTATTTT. The whole variable domain, filled in from reference TRBV28 and TRBJ2-3, reads DVKVTQSSRYLVKRTGEKVFLECVQDMDHENMFWYRQDPGLGLRLIYFSYDVKMKEKGDIPEGYSVSREKKERFSLILESASTNQTSMYLCASSFRTTGTDTQYFGPGTRLTVL.

The chain uses TRBV27 and TRBJ2-1; D ambiguous. CDR3 length equals 13 residues. V was clipped by 5 bases and J by 7 bases, with 12 bases between them. Germline loops: CDR1 MNHEY, CDR2 SMNVEV (reference sequence). CDR3: CASSIMITNEQFF. The DNA of the CDR3 is TGTGCCAGCAGTATTATGATAACTAATGAGCAGTTCTTC.

The chain combines TRBV27 with TRBJ2-1; D perhaps matches TRBD2 (7 bases). The length of the CDR3 is 15 residues. Trimming removed 3 bases from V and 4 bases from J, with 13 bases in between. Per germline, CDR1 MNHEY and CDR2 SMNVEV (reference sequence). The CDR3 spells CASSFSGEGYNEQFF. The CDR3 DNA reads TGTGCCAGCAGTTTCTCAGGGGAGGGGTACAATGAGCAGTTCTTC.

CDR3 amino acids: CASVPRGEIYNEQFF. The DNA of the CDR3 is TGTGCCAGCGTCCCGCGGGGTGAAATCTACAATGAGCAGTTCTTC. The chain employs TRBV11-2 and TRBJ2-1, with D perhaps TRBD2 (6 bases). CDR1 is SGHAT, CDR2 FQNNGV, per germline. This CDR3 has 15 amino acids. The V end lost 8 bases, the J end lost 3 bases, and 17 bases lay between the germline ends.

The rearrangement links TRBV12-5 to TRBJ2-5; a possible D gene is TRBD2 (5 bases). The J call may be mistaken, given a closer DNA end match to TRBJ2-7. The CDR3 sequence is 12 residues long. Germline V gene sequence: CDR1 LGHNT, CDR2 FRNRAP. The CDR3: CASSGNSYEQYF. The CDR3, as DNA: TGTGCTAGTTCGGGGAACTCCTACGAGCAGTACTTC.

The chain is built from TRBV2 and TRBJ2-1; D unresolved. V lost 4 bases and J 6 bases, leaving 10 bases between the germline ends. From germline, CDR1 is SNHLY and CDR2 FYNNEI. The CDR3 extends over 13 amino acids. CDR3 in amino acids: CASSARWVNEQFF. CDR3 bases: TGTGCCAGCAGTGCGAGGTGGGTCAATGAGCAGTTCTTC.

The V call is TRBV19, the J call TRBJ2-1, with 8 positions matching TRBD2. The CDR3 consists of 15 residues. Germline CDR1 reads LNHDA; CDR2 reads SQIVND (reference sequence). The ends lost 1 base at V and 4 bases at J; junction bases unmatched: 3. The CDR3 protein is CASSIAAGAYNEQFF. In DNA form, the CDR3 reads TGTGCCAGTAGTATAGCAGCGGGAGCTTACAATGAGCAGTTCTTC. Full variable domain (missing parts from reference TRBV19 and TRBJ2-1): DGGITQSPKYLFRKEGQNVTLSCEQNLNHDAMYWYRQDPGQGLRLIYYSQIVNDFQKGDIAEGYSVSREKKESFPLTVTSAQKNPTAFYLCASSIAAGAYNEQFFGPGTRLTVL.

V is TRBV4-1 and J is TRBJ2-7; D is perhaps TRBD2 (5 bases). The CDR3 runs 15 residues. In germline, CDR1 is MGHRA, CDR2 YSYEKL. Deletions cut 5 bases from V and 2 bases from J, with 16 bases between. CDR3 nucleotide sequence: TGCGCCAGCAGCTCGTACGTGGGAGATACCTACGAGCAGTACTTC. It is translated as CASSSYVGDTYEQYF.

The chain uses TRBV28 and TRBJ1-4; 8 bases are a match to TRBD1. The V segment lost 4 bases and the J segment 8 bases; nucleotides outside the gene matches: 6. The CDR3 extends over 14 amino acids. Germline V lookup: CDR1 MDHEN, CDR2 SYDVKM. The CDR3 sequence: CASSSGQGTEKLFF. CDR3 sequence (DNA): TGTGCCAGCAGTTCAGGACAGGGTACCGAAAAACTGTTTTTT.

V is TRBV19 and J is TRBJ2-2; 10 positions match TRBD2. The CDR3 runs 16 residues. V gave up 7 bases and J gave up 4 bases; unmatched junction bases: 9. From germline, CDR1 is LNHDA and CDR2 SQIVND (reference sequence). The CDR3 is CASNPLAGVSTGELFF. As DNA, the CDR3 is TGTGCCAGTAACCCTCTAGCGGGAGTTTCCACCGGGGAGCTGTTTTTT.

The V gene is TRBV4-2, the J gene TRBJ2-4, with D maybe TRBD1 (5 bases). Germline V gives CDR1 LGHNA, CDR2 YNFKEQ. The V end lost 1 base, the J end lost 0 bases, and 16 bases lay between the germline ends. The CDR3 consists of 18 residues. The CDR3 reads CASSQGRTHGLAKNIQYF. CDR3 nucleotide sequence: TGTGCCAGCAGCCAAGGGCGGACACACGGTCTAGCCAAAAACATTCAGTACTTC.

This clone was found once. The chain uses TRBV5-6 and TRBJ1-1; 10 positions match TRBD1. The CDR3 consists of 16 residues. V dropped 3 bases and J dropped 3; count of bases not matched to a gene: 8. Per germline, CDR1 SGHDT and CDR2 YYEEEE. CDR3 in DNA: TGTGCCAGCAGCTCGACCGGGGACAGGGGATACACTGAAGCTTTCTTT. Its protein product is CASSSTGDRGYTEAFF.

The chain couples TRBV19 to TRBJ2-7, with TRBD2 as a possible D gene (5 bases). The germline CDR1 and CDR2 sequences are LNHDA and SQIVND (reference sequence). The CDR3 totals 14 residues. V lost 5 bases to trimming and J lost 3 bases, with 14 bases between them. As DNA, the CDR3 is TGTGCCAGTAGTTCAGCCCCGGCGGGCTACGAGCAGTACTTC. It specifies CASSSAPAGYEQYF. Variable domain in full (rest from reference TRBV19 and TRBJ2-7): DGGITQSPKYLFRKEGQNVTLSCEQNLNHDAMYWYRQDPGQGLRLIYYSQIVNDFQKGDIAEGYSVSREKKESFPLTVTSAQKNPTAFYLCASSSAPAGYEQYFGPGTRLTVT.

On this clone itself: Other nucleotide sequences in the sample specify the same CDR3. The V gene is TRBV28, the J gene TRBJ2-7; a possible D gene is TRBD2 (5 bases). Per the germline V gene, CDR1 is MDHEN and CDR2 is SYDVKM. There are 15 residues in the CDR3. V was clipped by 2 bases and J by 0 bases, with 11 bases between them. CDR3 bases: TGTGCCAGCAGTTTACCCTCGGGGAGCTCCTACGAGCAGTACTTC. Its protein is CASSLPSGSSYEQYF. The variable domain in full, with the rest retrieved from reference TRBV28 and TRBJ2-7, is DVKVTQSSRYLVKRTGEKVFLECVQDMDHENMFWYRQDPGLGLRLIYFSYDVKMKEKGDIPEGYSVSREKKERFSLILESASTNQTSMYLCASSLPSGSSYEQYFGPGTRLTVT.

Note on this clone: The same CDR3 is also encoded by other DNA sequences in this sample. The rearrangement joins TRBV27 to TRBJ2-7; D gene unclear. Trimming left V 5 bases short and J 2 bases short, with 7 bases between. This CDR3 comprises 12 residues. CDR1 MNHEY and CDR2 SMNVEV come from the germline V gene (reference sequence). In nucleotides, the CDR3 is TGTGCCAGCAGTCCGACTCCCTACGAGCAGTACTTC. Protein sequence: CASSPTPYEQYF.

The V call is TRBV19, the J call TRBJ1-1; no reliable D call. This CDR3 has 13 residues. V lost 6 bases and J 1 base, leaving 9 bases between the germline ends. CDR1 LNHDA and CDR2 SQIVND come from the germline V gene (reference sequence). The CDR3: CASRVWENTEAFF. The CDR3 DNA follows: TGTGCCAGTAGGGTTTGGGAGAACACTGAAGCTTTCTTT.

V is TRBV4-1 and J is TRBJ1-2; TRBD1 might be the D (5 bases). Germline CDR1 reads MGHRA; CDR2 reads YSYEKL. The CDR3 loop spans 15 amino acids. V lost 6 bases, J lost 2 bases, and 16 bases lay in between. The CDR3 sequence: CASRGAGFLNYGYTF. CDR3 bases: TGCGCCAGCAGAGGGGCAGGGTTTCTAAACTATGGCTACACCTTC.